The entry below gives a single T cell receptor beta chain sequence along with its context. The sample is drawn from a study of blood T cell repertoires in COVID-19. Source study methods: Amplification with reference gene primers provided the estimates of nucleated cell counts. Sequencing used immunoSEQ multiplex PCR; TCRdb keeps in-frame clones, though not all of them. V and J calls and clone size are those listed in that table; D and trimming were worked out from the DNA. The sample shows 35,000 to 50,000 clones, roughly 87% of them seen only once. Specimen: peripheral blood. The TCR originated in a man aged 55 to 70 with acute or convalescent COVID-19.

The CDR3: CASSLNRGFPGADTGELFF. CDR3 nucleotide sequence: TGTGCCAGCAGCTTAAATCGAGGATTTCCAGGGGCGGACACCGGGGAGCTGTTTTTT. The V call is TRBV7-3, the J call TRBJ2-2; TRBD1 might be the D (6 bases). Per germline, CDR1 SGHTA and CDR2 FQGTGA. Trimming pared 1 base from V and 3 bases from J, leaving 21 bases between. This CDR3 contains 19 residues.